These 16 T cell receptor beta chains came from one sample sequenced in a study of OX40 agonist ivuxolimab in advanced cancers. Produced via immunoSEQ multiplex PCR; TCRdb's table is partial and in-frame only. The sample consists of 100,000 or so clones, roughly 91% of them appearing once. The sample consisted of CD4+ or CD8+ T cells sorted from blood, taken in a trial of the OX40 agonist ivuxolimab. All receptors come from an adult with an advanced solid tumor such as melanoma, head and neck, liver or kidney cancer.

This rearrangement joins TRBV5-1 to TRBJ1-6; 7 bases line up with TRBD1. The CDR3 contains 15 residues. V shed 0 bases and J 7 bases; nucleotides not matched to a gene: 4. CDR1 and CDR2 (germline): SGHRS, YFSETQ. CDR3 loop: CASSLADRWNSPLHF. CDR3 DNA sequence: TGCGCCAGCAGCTTGGCGGACAGGTGGAATTCACCCCTCCACTTT. The variable domain in full, with the rest retrieved from reference TRBV5-1 and TRBJ1-6, is KAGVTQTPRYLIKTRGQQVTLSCSPISGHRSVSWYQQTPGQGLQFLFEYFSETQRNKGNFPGRFSGRQFSNSRSEMNVSTLELGDSALYLCASSLADRWNSPLHFGNGTRLTVT.

The chain has TRBV6-5 and TRBJ2-5, with D hard to call. The germline gives CDR1 MNHEY, CDR2 SVGAGI. Trimming removed 3 bases from V and 0 bases from J, with 5 bases in between. The CDR3 sequence is 13 residues long. This chain's CDR3 is CASSYAYQETQYF. The DNA of the CDR3 is TGTGCCAGCAGTTATGCCTACCAAGAGACCCAGTACTTC.

The chain is built from TRBV6-9 and TRBJ1-5, with D possibly TRBD1 on 6 matching bases. CDR1 and CDR2 from the germline V gene are MNHGY and SVAAGI. V was clipped by 8 bases and J by 7 bases, with 15 bases between them. This CDR3 comprises 13 residues. DNA of the CDR3: TGTGCCAGCGACGGGGGCCCTCGACAGCCCCAGCATTTT. As protein: CASDGGPRQPQHF.

This clone showed up just a few times. The chain links TRBV4-2 to TRBJ2-7, with D possibly TRBD1 on 9 matching bases. V was cut by 3 bases and J by 3 bases, with 24 bases left in between. Germline-derived CDR1 and CDR2 are LGHNA and YNFKEQ. The CDR3 sequence is 18 residues long. The CDR3 reads CASSQDLGGDRVGYEQYF. The CDR3 bases are TGTGCCAGCAGCCAGGATCTCGGGGGGGACAGGGTAGGCTACGAGCAGTACTTC.

The chain carries TRBV30 and TRBJ2-1; D not resolved. Trimming pared 3 bases from V and 2 bases from J, leaving 11 bases between. This CDR3 has 14 residues. Germline V CDR1 and CDR2: GTSNPN, SVGIG (reference sequence). CDR3 nucleotide sequence: TGTGCCTGGAGGCTCGGTCCCCCCTACAATGAGCAGTTCTTC. Amino acid sequence: CAWRLGPPYNEQFF.

This sequence joins TRBV5-6 and TRBJ1-3; D gene unclear. V was cut by 3 bases and J by 4 bases, with 20 bases left in between. Germline V lookup: CDR1 SGHDT, CDR2 YYEEEE. CDR3 length: 17 amino acids. The chain's CDR3 is CASSSYAYSFTGNTIYF. CDR3 bases: TGTGCCAGCAGCTCCTACGCATACTCATTTACGGGAAACACCATATATTTT.

This chain links TRBV7-2 with TRBJ2-5; the match to TRBD1 covers 7 bases. CDR3 length equals 16 residues. J lost 2 bases, V lost 5 bases, and 11 bases had no gene match. Germline V lookup: CDR1 SGHTA, CDR2 FQGNSA. In DNA form, the CDR3 reads TGTGCCAGCAGCCCATTGGACATCAGGGGGCAAGAGACCCAGTACTTC. Protein product: CASSPLDIRGQETQYF.

V gene TRBV10-3 combines with J gene TRBJ1-1, with 7 bases identical to TRBD1. This CDR3 region has 13 residues. The trim removed 10 bases at V and 5 bases at J, leaving 10 bases unmatched. Germline V gene lookup returns CDR1 ENHRY and CDR2 SYGVKD. The CDR3 is CATQGVGRTEAFF. CDR3 nucleotide sequence: TGTGCCACCCAGGGGGTCGGGCGGACTGAAGCTTTCTTT.

The chain uses TRBV4-1 and TRBJ1-5; 8 bases match TRBD1. J gave up 2 bases and V 4 bases, and 7 bases lay outside the gene matches. Germline assignment: CDR1 MGHRA and CDR2 YSYEKL. This CDR3 is built from 16 residues. The CDR3 DNA reads as TGCGCCAGCAGCCGGGACCCGGGACAGGGCAATCAGCCCCAGCATTTT. Its protein is CASSRDPGQGNQPQHF.

The CDR3 loop is CASSAGQNNYGYTF. DNA for the CDR3: TGTGCCAGCAGTGCGGGACAGAATAACTATGGCTACACCTTC. The chain has TRBV2 and TRBJ1-2, with 7 nucleotides matching TRBD1. The CDR3 spans 14 residues. Germline V CDR1 and CDR2: SNHLY, FYNNEI. V lost 4 bases, J lost 1 base, and 3 bases stayed unmatched.

This clone was recorded once. The chain recombines TRBV5-5 with TRBJ2-3; TRBD2 aligns across 8 bases. Germline lookup yields CDR1 SGHKS and CDR2 YYEKEE (reference sequence). The CDR3 consists of 15 residues. Losses at the gene ends were 0 bases for V and 4 bases for J; bases not matched to a gene: 4. CDR3 coding DNA: TGTGCCAGCAGCTTGGGCGGGAGGTCTGCAGATACGCAGTATTTT. This gives the protein CASSLGGRSADTQYF.

The chain links TRBV6-5 to TRBJ1-2; 10 bases map to TRBD1. Unmatched junction bases numbered 7, after V lost 4 bases and J lost 2 bases. There are 16 residues in the CDR3. Looked up from germline, CDR1 is MNHEY and CDR2 is SVGAGI. This CDR3 is CASSSRDRGDNYGYTF. DNA for the CDR3: TGTGCCAGCAGTTCCCGGGACAGGGGCGACAACTATGGCTACACCTTC.

This chain connects TRBV5-1 to TRBJ2-2; 8 bases agree with TRBD1. This CDR3 comprises 16 residues. V lost 2 bases and J lost 6; bases outside the gene matches: 9. The germline gives CDR1 SGHRS, CDR2 YFSETQ. The CDR3 reads CASSFRPDRVAGELFF. CDR3 in DNA: TGCGCCAGCAGCTTCCGCCCGGACAGGGTCGCCGGGGAGCTGTTTTTT.

The J gene is TRBJ1-1, the V gene TRBV9; D is uncertain. V was cut by 0 bases and J by 3 bases, with 12 bases left in between. This CDR3 has 15 amino acids. In germline, CDR1 is SGDLS, CDR2 YYNGEE. The DNA of the CDR3 is TGTGCCAGCAGCGTAGATCCGGGTCGGGACACTGAAGCTTTCTTT. Encoded protein: CASSVDPGRDTEAFF.

The J gene is TRBJ1-5, the V gene TRBV27; the D gene is possibly TRBD1 (6 bases). Germline CDR1 reads MNHEY; CDR2 reads SMNVEV (reference sequence). CDR3 length: 15 residues. Deletions cut 5 bases from V and 6 bases from J, with 17 bases between. The CDR3 DNA is TGTGCCAGCAGTACCCGGGCAGGGGCGCGTCAGCCCCAGCATTTT. Its protein product is CASSTRAGARQPQHF.

The chain recombines TRBV18 with TRBJ2-5; TRBD1 might be the D (6 bases). Trimming took off 3 bases at V and 3 bases at J, with 14 bases between the two ends. Germline V CDR1 and CDR2: KGHSH, LQKENI. The CDR3 is 15 amino acids. The CDR3 DNA reads TGTGCCAGCTCACCGCTACAGGGACCTAAAGAGACCCAGTACTTC. Its protein is CASSPLQGPKETQYF.